This record looks at one T cell receptor beta chain sequence and its context. The target antigen is unknown. TCRdb called the reads again in MiXCR, with one record for every CDR3 protein. The sample yields approximately 110,000 distinct CDR3 sequences, over 30% seen once. Germline CDR1 and CDR2: LGHDT and YNNKEL (reference sequence). The CDR3 has 19 amino acids. Trimming shortened V by 0 bases and J by 1 base, and 21 bases separated the two germline ends. The record originates from a study of T cell repertoires in cytomegalovirus infection. In the study overall: Peptides in the study included HLA-C-restricted and HLA-B-restricted CMV epitopes. Indications of both CMV infection and matching HLA type were provided by public TCR beta signatures.

The study, taken as a whole, reports: Dominant in the ex vivo response were TCR beta clonotypes restricted by HLA-C and specific for CMV.

This specimen was CD8+ T cells from cultured PBMCs, taken from culture after CMV antigen stimulation. The chain combines TRBV3-1 with TRBJ1-2, with no clear D. The clonotype comes from a human donor in good health (CMV status not recorded). Some clones in this sample may be carry-over from other donors' samples. The CDR3 protein is CASSQDLHVDPGFNYGYTF. CDR3 nucleotide sequence: TGTGCCAGCAGCCAAGATCTCCACGTCGATCCCGGATTTAACTATGGCTACACCTTC. Full variable domain (remainder filled in from reference TRBV3-1 and TRBJ1-2): DTAVSQTPKYLVTQMGNDKSIKCEQNLGHDTMYWYKQDSKKFLKIMFSYNNKELIINETVPNRFSPKSPDKAHLNLHINSLELGDSAVYFCASSQDLHVDPGFNYGYTFGSGTRLTVV.